This T cell receptor (beta chain) emerged from a study of blood T cell repertoires in COVID-19. Overall study context: PBMCs, B-cell-depleted T cells, or T cells provided the cDNA or gDNA that made up the material.

CDR1 DFQATT and CDR2 SNEGSKA come from the germline V gene (reference sequence). V was pared by 3 bases and J by 7 bases, with 8 bases of the junction left unmatched. The CDR3 contains 13 residues. Participants were aged roughly 18 to 100 years from about two dozen US areas. Participant reports of clinical history set cohort assignment. Using immunoSEQ multiplex PCR, the repertoire was profiled, and TCRdb retains in-frame clones only, with some absent. Of around 250,000 clones listed, 85% to 90% are singletons. The sample taken for sequencing was PBMCs or T cells enriched from blood (not recorded which). The receptor's source is a woman in her 30s with acute COVID-19. The chain uses TRBV20-1 and TRBJ2-7, with 8 bases identical to TRBD1. The DNA of the CDR3 is TGCAGTGCTAGTCCGGACAGGGTGGGGGAGCAGTACTTC. Translating it yields CSASPDRVGEQYF.